The T cell receptor (beta chain) described here comes from a study of a mutant IDH1 vaccine in newly diagnosed glioma (dated by TCRdb to the early 2020s). Describing the broader study: Across visits V03 through V10, patients got a total of eight vaccinations, given in weeks 1, 3, 5, 7, 11, 15, 19 and 23. Vaccination started 4-6 weeks after radiotherapy alone, or was given together with temozolomide cycles in the groups whose treatment included chemotherapy. Of the approximately 33 treated patients, around 62% were male and approximately 40% were female, and a mean age of 40.4 years was recorded. Prior to enrollment, patients had been given standard therapy consisting of radiotherapy alone, temozolomide alone, or radiochemotherapy with temozolomide, with the combination given to most patients. Peripheral blood was collected at six visits: V03 (baseline), V05, V07, V10, V12 and V13. Longitudinal TCRB deep sequencing was performed for some 25 treated patients wherever samples were available for exploratory analyses. The paper as a whole reports these results and caveats: Changes in the top peripheral T cell clonotypes picked up by TCRB sequencing did not appear to be linked to pseudoprogression. PBMC samples for TCRB deep sequencing were selected based on availability. Across multiple MHC alleles, vaccine-induced immune responses were seen in more than 90% of patients. It was noted by the authors that analyses of patient blood samples could not be reproduced owing to sample limitations.

The receptor library was made with the immunoSEQ multiplex PCR assay. Following the manufacturer's protocol, the hsTCRB Kit was used to amplify rearranged TCR beta chain sequences. An Illumina MiSeq was used to sequence the TCRB libraries. As for the original processing: The proprietary platform of the kit vendor was used for demultiplexing, trimming and gene mapping. TCRdb obtained this table from immuneACCESS and retained in-frame rearrangements with V and J assigned. These tables miss some clones; where compared with another copy, unresolved V genes account for less than half of the shortfall, and the remainder is unexplained. V and J calls and clone size are given by that table; D and trimming were obtained from the DNA. The sample table shows 50,000 to 75,000 clones, and approximately 79% are seen once. The ten largest clones add up to 7.4% of the sample. From a lookup of the germline V gene (reference sequence), CDR1 and CDR2 are PRHDT and FYEKMQ. Deletion took 5 bases off V and 0 bases off J, with a span of 11 bases between the germline ends. The CDR3 runs 14 amino acids, cysteine and phenylalanine included. Only CDR3 DNA is held: 42 bases, read in frame from base 1.

The sample's time point, from its label and the paper: week 5, during vaccination. Every vaccine dose consisted of 300 ug of a 20-mer mutant IDH1 peptide in Montanide, administered subcutaneously together with topical imiquimod. Donors had newly diagnosed WHO grade 3 or 4 IDH1-mutant astrocytomas with loss of nuclear ATRX. The samples were drawn from NOA16, a multicentre, single-arm, open-label phase I trial in Germany that tested a mutant IDH1 peptide vaccine in humans for the first time. Genomic DNA for TCRB sequencing was isolated from EDTA blood with the DNeasy Blood and Tissue Kit. A word on this clone: Its antigen remains unidentified. Base quality data are lacking; no much larger clone is found one base away.

The receptor was derived from a woman in her 50s with glioma. This material consisted of PBMCs, taken from a glioma patient whose treatment included an IDH1 peptide vaccine. This chain is built from TRBV13 and TRBJ2-7; the D gene identity is not certain. The encoded CDR3 is CASSSRTVSYEQYF. The nucleotide sequence reads as follows: TGTGCCAGCAGCAGTCGGACGGTCTCCTACGAGCAGTACTTC.